What follows are 29 T cell receptor beta chains derived from one specimen sequenced in a study of blood T cell repertoires in COVID-19. Generated by immunoSEQ multiplex PCR, the TCRdb table keeps only in-frame clones and is missing some. This table holds around 130,000 clones, around 80% found once. The sequencing sample was made of peripheral blood. All receptors come from a man in his 70s with acute or convalescent COVID-19.

The J gene is TRBJ2-6, the V gene TRBV5-1; TRBD1 might be the D (6 bases). The CDR3 length is 19 residues. Germline V gene sequence: CDR1 SGHRS, CDR2 YFSETQ. V lost 2 bases and J lost 1, with 19 bases in between. The chain's CDR3 is CASSLGQIVVYSGANVLTF. CDR3 bases: TGCGCCAGCAGCTTAGGACAGATCGTTGTCTATTCTGGGGCCAACGTCCTGACTTTC. The variable domain in full, with the rest retrieved from reference TRBV5-1 and TRBJ2-6, is KAGVTQTPRYLIKTRGQQVTLSCSPISGHRSVSWYQQTPGQGLQFLFEYFSETQRNKGNFPGRFSGRQFSNSRSEMNVSTLELGDSALYLCASSLGQIVVYSGANVLTFGAGSRLTVL.

This clone was counted a single time. The chain is built from TRBV29-1 and TRBJ1-1; tentatively, D is TRBD1 (6 bases). Trimming removed 7 bases from V and 4 bases from J, with 22 bases in between. CDR1 and CDR2 from the germline V gene are SQVTM and ANQGSEA. CDR3 length: 15 amino acids. CDR3 coding DNA: TGCAGCGGCTCGAGACAGGCCTTAAGGGGCACTGAAGCTTTCTTT. It yields the protein CSGSRQALRGTEAFF.

This sequence joins TRBV5-4 and TRBJ2-7, with D perhaps matching TRBD1 (6 bases). The CDR3 spans 12 residues. The V and J ends lost 6 bases and 8 bases respectively, with 15 bases between them. Germline V gene data show CDR1 as SGHNT and CDR2 as YYREEE (reference sequence). In nucleotides, the CDR3 is TGTGCCAGCACCCGGACAGATGGTAAGCAGTACTTC. This codes for CASTRTDGKQYF.

The chain carries TRBV5-1 and TRBJ2-1; 9 bases line up with TRBD1. CDR3 length: 17 residues. CDR1 is SGHRS, CDR2 YFSETQ, per germline. With 4 bases clipped from V and 1 base from J, the junction kept 9 bases outside the gene matches. The CDR3 bases are TGCGCCAGCAGCAGAAGAGGAGGGACAGGGTCCTACAATGAGCAGTTCTTC. Its protein product is CASSRRGGTGSYNEQFF.

The V and J genes are TRBV14 and TRBJ1-1; 8 bases match TRBD1. CDR3 length: 14 residues. Germline V CDR1 and CDR2: SGHDN, FVKESK. V trimming: 3 bases; J trimming: 7 bases; junction bases outside the gene matches: 7. Written as DNA, the CDR3 is TGTGCCAGCAGCCAGAGCTACGGGACAGGTGAAGCTTTCTTT. This translates into CASSQSYGTGEAFF.

The chain carries TRBV3-1 (or the pseudogene TRBV3-2) and TRBJ2-1; 9 bases are shared with TRBD2. Germline lookup yields CDR1 LGHDT and CDR2 YNNKEL (reference sequence). The V segment lost 1 base and the J segment 6 bases; nucleotides outside the gene matches: 10. The CDR3 covers 17 residues. The CDR3 DNA reads TGTGCCAGCAGCCAAGTGGCTAGCGGGGCACACGGCAATGAGCAGTTCTTC. It specifies CASSQVASGAHGNEQFF.

The CDR3 nucleotides are TGTGCCAGCAGTGAAACAGCCTCTGGAAACACCATATATTTT. Translation gives CASSETASGNTIYF. The V call is TRBV6-1, the J call TRBJ1-3; D remains ambiguous. Germline V lookup: CDR1 MNHNS, CDR2 SASEGT. The V end lost 2 bases, the J end lost 0 bases, and 5 bases lay between the germline ends. The CDR3 spans 14 residues.

The V and J genes are TRBV20-1 and TRBJ2-5; 7 bases map to TRBD1. Germline V gene lookup returns CDR1 DFQATT and CDR2 SNEGSKA (reference sequence). Germline trimming cut 3 bases from V and 4 bases from J; bases unmatched to any gene: 2. The CDR3 sequence is 12 residues long. The CDR3 coding sequence is TGCAGTGCTAGTCCAGGGGGAGAGACCCAGTACTTC. This codes for CSASPGGETQYF.

V usage is TRBV2 and J usage is TRBJ1-4, with no clear D. V was cut by 6 bases and J by 3 bases, with 17 bases left in between. The CDR3 is 16 amino acids. Germline values: CDR1 SNHLY, CDR2 FYNNEI. The DNA of the CDR3 is TGTGCCAGCAGAGACCTGGCGGGGTCGGCTAATGAAAAACTGTTTTTT. It specifies CASRDLAGSANEKLFF.

J is TRBJ2-3 and V is TRBV5-1; 12 positions agree with TRBD2. The germline V gene encodes CDR1 SGHRS and CDR2 YFSETQ. This CDR3 has 15 residues. J lost 7 bases, V lost 4 bases, and 7 bases had no gene match. The CDR3 coding sequence is TGCGCCAGCAGCCCGACTAGCGGGGGTGGGCATACGCAGTATTTT. Residues: CASSPTSGGGHTQYF. Full variable domain (remainder filled in from reference TRBV5-1 and TRBJ2-3): KAGVTQTPRYLIKTRGQQVTLSCSPISGHRSVSWYQQTPGQGLQFLFEYFSETQRNKGNFPGRFSGRQFSNSRSEMNVSTLELGDSALYLCASSPTSGGGHTQYFGPGTRLTVL.

This rearrangement joins TRBV29-1 to TRBJ2-1; D is perhaps TRBD1 (7 bases). In germline, CDR1 is SQVTM, CDR2 ANQGSEA. Trimming removed 7 bases at V and 11 bases at J, with 27 bases between. The CDR3 contains 15 residues. The CDR3 DNA sequence: TGCAGCGCGGGGATAGGTGGCAGGGGGGCAGAGCAGCAGTTCTTC. Translation: CSAGIGGRGAEQQFF.

V usage is TRBV27 and J usage is TRBJ1-5; 7 nucleotides match TRBD1. V was clipped by 6 bases and J by 3 bases; unmatched bases: 5. This CDR3 region has 14 residues. Looked up from germline, CDR1 is MNHEY and CDR2 is SMNVEV (reference sequence). CDR3 coding DNA: TGTGCCAGCAGGTTACAGGGGTCCAATCAGCCCCAGCATTTT. Its protein is CASRLQGSNQPQHF.

The rearrangement joins TRBV5-1 to TRBJ1-6; D might be TRBD1 (5 bases). With 2 bases removed from V and 8 bases from J, the gap between germline ends came to 17 bases. CDR3 length: 16 amino acids. Germline CDR1 reads SGHRS; CDR2 reads YFSETQ. This CDR3 is CASSFIGARRDSPLHF. In nucleotides, the CDR3 is TGCGCCAGCAGCTTTATAGGGGCTCGGAGGGATTCACCCCTCCACTTT.

In this sample, this clone turned up a few times. The V gene is TRBV14, the J gene TRBJ1-5; 9 nucleotides line up with TRBD1. Germline CDR1 is SGHDN and CDR2 is FVKESK. V lost 2 bases, J lost 5 bases, and 7 bases stayed unmatched. This CDR3 has 16 residues. DNA for the CDR3: TGTGCCAGCAGCCAACCGGGACAGGGTCTGGATCAGCCCCAGCATTTT. Amino acid sequence: CASSQPGQGLDQPQHF.

The J gene is TRBJ2-5, the V gene TRBV14, with D perhaps matching TRBD2 (6 bases). This CDR3 contains 16 residues. With 3 bases removed from V and 1 base from J, the gap between germline ends came to 15 bases. The V gene's germline CDR1 is SGHDN and CDR2 FVKESK. In nucleotides, the CDR3 is TGTGCCAGCAGCCAGTTGCCGGGACTCGGCCAAGAGACCCAGTACTTC. Protein: CASSQLPGLGQETQYF.

This chain's CDR3 is CASRSTSGGAGDTQYF. CDR3 in DNA: TGTGCCAGCCGTTCAACTAGCGGGGGGGCGGGAGATACGCAGTATTTT. The chain combines TRBV28 with TRBJ2-3, with 13 bases lining up with TRBD2. Germline loops: CDR1 MDHEN, CDR2 SYDVKM. V lost 8 bases, J lost 5 bases, and 10 bases stayed unmatched. The CDR3 consists of 16 residues. Using reference TRBV28 and TRBJ2-3 for the parts outside the CDR3, the full variable domain is DVKVTQSSRYLVKRTGEKVFLECVQDMDHENMFWYRQDPGLGLRLIYFSYDVKMKEKGDIPEGYSVSREKKERFSLILESASTNQTSMYLCASRSTSGGAGDTQYFGPGTRLTVL.

This clone was seen repeatedly, ten times or more. The same CDR3 arises from other DNA sequences in this sample as well. This chain uses TRBV6-5 with TRBJ1-2; 10 positions agree with TRBD1. The CDR3 has 16 amino acids. V was pared by 2 bases and J by 1 base, with 4 bases of the junction left unmatched. Germline-derived CDR1 and CDR2 are MNHEY and SVGAGI. CDR3 sequence: CASSYVRTGGNYGYTF. The CDR3 DNA sequence: TGTGCCAGCAGTTACGTCCGGACAGGGGGTAACTATGGCTACACCTTC.

This sequence joins TRBV11-2 and TRBJ2-7; 9 bases fit TRBD1. CDR3 length equals 16 residues. The germline CDR1 and CDR2 sequences are SGHAT and FQNNGV. After removal of 2 bases from V and 6 bases from J, the junction contained 11 bases not matched to a gene. CDR3 in amino acids: CASSLIAGTGFAEQYF. CDR3 nucleotide sequence: TGTGCCAGCAGCTTAATCGCCGGGACAGGGTTCGCCGAGCAGTACTTC.

The rearrangement joins TRBV2 to TRBJ2-1; no clear D gene. Trimming took off 5 bases at V and 5 bases at J, with 4 bases between the two ends. Germline V gene lookup returns CDR1 SNHLY and CDR2 FYNNEI. This CDR3 is built from 11 residues. CDR3 DNA sequence: TGTGCCAGCAGTACGGACAATGAGCAGTTCTTC. Protein product: CASSTDNEQFF. Using reference TRBV2 and TRBJ2-1 for the parts outside the CDR3, the full variable domain is EPEVTQTPSHQVTQMGQEVILRCVPISNHLYFYWYRQILGQKVEFLVSFYNNEISEKSEIFDDQFSVERPDGSNFTLKIRSTKLEDSAMYFCASSTDNEQFFGPGTRLTVL.

This sequence joins TRBV25-1 and TRBJ2-1, with 11 bases identical to TRBD2. There are 16 residues in the CDR3. V lost 8 bases, J lost 8 bases, and 14 bases stayed unmatched. Germline-derived CDR1 and CDR2 are MGHDK and SYGVNS. The CDR3 bases are TGTGCCAGCGGCCTAAGGGGGACTAGCGGAGGCGATGAGCAGTTCTTC. Encoded protein: CASGLRGTSGGDEQFF.

The chain employs TRBV5-1 and TRBJ2-7, with 10 bases lining up with TRBD2. CDR1 and CDR2 from the germline V gene are SGHRS and YFSETQ. The CDR3 spans 16 residues. V lost 7 bases, J lost 1 base, and 11 bases stayed unmatched. CDR3 amino acids: CASRPISSGGSYEQYF. In DNA form, the CDR3 reads TGCGCCAGCCGCCCTATCTCTAGCGGGGGATCCTACGAGCAGTACTTC.

This rearrangement joins TRBV3-1 (or the pseudogene TRBV3-2) to TRBJ2-1; 12 bases align to TRBD2. Trimming took 2 bases from V and 10 from J; bases not matched to a gene: 9. Germline CDR1 reads LGHDT; CDR2 reads YNNKEL (reference sequence). The CDR3 extends over 16 amino acids. The CDR3 sequence: CASSQMASGGAGEQFF. The DNA for the CDR3 is TGTGCCAGCAGCCAAATGGCTAGCGGGGGGGCCGGAGAGCAGTTCTTC.

This clone has only a few counts. The chain has TRBV9 and TRBJ2-2; TRBD2 agrees at 10 bases. Losses at the gene ends were 4 bases for V and 3 bases for J; bases not matched to a gene: 6. The CDR3 totals 16 residues. The germline gives CDR1 SGDLS, CDR2 YYNGEE. CDR3 loop: CASSPRTSGYTGELFF. CDR3 in DNA: TGTGCCAGCAGCCCCCGGACTAGCGGCTACACCGGGGAGCTGTTTTTT.

CDR3 region: CATSASGGGGETQYF. The CDR3 bases are TGTGCCACCAGTGCTAGCGGGGGGGGTGGAGAGACCCAGTACTTC. The V and J genes are TRBV24-1 and TRBJ2-5; TRBD2 matches at 12 bases. Germline lookup yields CDR1 KGHDR and CDR2 SFDVKD. The CDR3 loop spans 15 amino acids. J was trimmed by 4 bases and V by 5 bases; bases with no gene match: 4.

The chain couples TRBV19 to TRBJ1-2; 9 bases are a match to TRBD1. Germline V gives CDR1 LNHDA, CDR2 SQIVND (reference sequence). The CDR3 extends over 15 amino acids. Germline trimming cut 6 bases from V and 4 bases from J; bases unmatched to any gene: 9. CDR3 protein: CASRLGQGDIYGYTF. CDR3 nucleotide sequence: TGTGCCAGTAGGCTGGGACAGGGTGACATCTATGGCTACACCTTC.

This clone was found once. V and J are TRBV13 and TRBJ2-7; possibly TRBD1 for D (6 bases). CDR3 length: 13 residues. Germline loops: CDR1 PRHDT, CDR2 FYEKMQ (reference sequence). With 5 bases removed from V and 6 bases from J, the gap between germline ends came to 14 bases. CDR3 sequence reads: CASSGQPPGEQYF. The CDR3 DNA reads as TGTGCCAGCAGCGGACAGCCTCCTGGCGAGCAGTACTTC.

The chain employs TRBV25-1 and TRBJ2-7, with 8 bases matching TRBD1. V shed 6 bases, J shed 4 bases, and the junction held 5 bases outside the gene matches. The CDR3 consists of 13 residues. Germline CDR1 MGHDK, CDR2 SYGVNS. CDR3 sequence: CASRPTGVYEQYF. The CDR3 DNA is TGTGCCAGCAGGCCGACAGGGGTGTACGAGCAGTACTTC.

The chain is built from TRBV3-1 (or the pseudogene TRBV3-2) and TRBJ2-6; D is perhaps TRBD2 (6 bases). The CDR3 is 15 residues long. Germline values: CDR1 LGHDT, CDR2 YNNKEL (reference sequence). The germline V and J ends were trimmed by 1 base and 2 bases, with 6 bases remaining between them. CDR3 loop: CASSQGGAGANVLTF. CDR3 DNA sequence: TGTGCCAGCAGCCAAGGGGGGGCTGGGGCCAACGTCCTGACTTTC.

V and J are TRBV27 and TRBJ1-2; 7 nucleotides line up with TRBD1. Germline-derived CDR1 and CDR2 are MNHEY and SMNVEV (reference sequence). V was clipped by 5 bases and J by 3 bases; unmatched bases: 6. CDR3 length: 14 amino acids. The CDR3 spells CASSRDRSYYGYTF. The CDR3 coding sequence is TGTGCCAGCAGTAGGGACAGAAGTTACTATGGCTACACCTTC.